Following are 21 T cell receptor beta chains from one sample sequenced in a study of T cell responses to AZD1222 COVID-19 vaccine. Assay: immunoSEQ multiplex PCR; the TCRdb copy retains only in-frame clones and omits some. The data contain over 100,000 clones, around 85% of them singletons. This sample comprised peripheral blood, obtained on day 0 of AZD1222 vaccination. The receptors derive from an adult in good health.

The V call is TRBV11-2, the J call TRBJ2-7, with 8 positions matching TRBD1. The CDR3 is 14 amino acids. Unmatched junction bases numbered 3, after V lost 1 base and J lost 4 bases. Germline values: CDR1 SGHAT, CDR2 FQNNGV. Here the CDR3 reads CASSLGQGIYEQYF. CDR3 coding DNA: TGTGCCAGCAGCTTAGGACAGGGGATTTACGAGCAGTACTTC.

The chain links TRBV19 to TRBJ2-4; no firm D call. CDR3 length: 15 residues. Trimming removed 2 bases from V and 0 bases from J, with 8 bases in between. From germline, CDR1 is LNHDA and CDR2 SQIVND (reference sequence). CDR3 sequence reads: CASSILTQAKNIQYF. CDR3 in DNA: TGTGCCAGTAGTATACTTACACAAGCCAAAAACATTCAGTACTTC.

This chain links TRBV10-2 with TRBJ2-3, with D maybe TRBD1 (5 bases). The V gene lost 1 base and the J gene lost 6 bases, with 17 bases spanning the gap. Per the germline V gene, CDR1 is WSHSY and CDR2 is SAAADI. The CDR3 is made up of 16 amino acids. DNA for the CDR3: TGCGCCAGCAGTGAGTGGTTACAGGAGACGAGGGATACGCAGTATTTT. Protein product: CASSEWLQETRDTQYF.

This sequence joins TRBV5-1 and TRBJ1-2; 7 nucleotides line up with TRBD1. The CDR3 is 13 residues long. The germline CDR1 and CDR2 sequences are SGHRS and YFSETQ. V trimming: 4 bases; J trimming: 5 bases; junction bases outside the gene matches: 5. The CDR3 nucleotides read TGCGCCAGCAGCCCGGGACAGCAGTATGGCTACACCTTC. This translates into CASSPGQQYGYTF.

This clone was recorded a few times. Here the CDR3 DNA reads TGTGCCAGCAGTCCCACAGTTTCCTATAATTCACCCCTCCACTTT. Translating gives CASSPTVSYNSPLHF. The chain carries TRBV28 and TRBJ1-6, with D unresolved. The CDR3 is made up of 15 amino acids. The germline CDR1 and CDR2 sequences are MDHEN and SYDVKM. V lost 5 bases and J 1 base, leaving 9 bases between the germline ends.

The V gene is TRBV25-1, the J gene TRBJ2-7, with a weak D call TRBD2 (6 bases). The germline V gene encodes CDR1 MGHDK and CDR2 SYGVNS. Trimming took off 4 bases at V and 0 bases at J, with 13 bases between the two ends. CDR3 length: 15 residues. CDR3 protein: CASSGRGTHSYEQYF. DNA for the CDR3: TGTGCCAGCAGTGGGCGGGGCACCCACTCCTACGAGCAGTACTTC.

This sequence joins TRBV5-1 and TRBJ2-1; 7 nucleotides line up with TRBD2. After removal of 3 bases from V and 6 bases from J, the junction contained 6 bases not matched to a gene. CDR1 and CDR2 (germline): SGHRS, YFSETQ. CDR3 length: 14 residues. The DNA of the CDR3 is TGCGCCAGCAGCTCTAGCGGAACCGGCAATGAGCAGTTCTTC. It translates to CASSSSGTGNEQFF.

The V gene is TRBV6-5, the J gene TRBJ2-2; TRBD1 matches 8 bases. The CDR3 has 13 amino acids. V was clipped by 8 bases and J by 5 bases; unmatched bases: 4. CDR1 and CDR2 (germline): MNHEY, SVGAGI. The CDR3 nucleotides are TGTGCCAGCCACTGGACAGGGACCGGGGAGCTGTTTTTT. Translation gives CASHWTGTGELFF.

The chain uses TRBV7-8 and TRBJ2-1; 8 bases are shared with TRBD1. Germline CDR1 is SGHVS and CDR2 is FQNEAQ. The CDR3 loop spans 17 amino acids. After removal of 1 base from V and 4 bases from J, the junction contained 9 bases not matched to a gene. CDR3 sequence (DNA): TGTGCCAGCAGCTTAGAACCCTCCAGGGGGCCGTACAATGAGCAGTTCTTC. It yields the protein CASSLEPSRGPYNEQFF.

This sequence joins TRBV5-1 and TRBJ1-1; D gene unclear. From germline, CDR1 is SGHRS and CDR2 YFSETQ. The CDR3 has 14 amino acids. The ends were cut back, 0 bases at V and 2 bases at J, with 8 bases in the middle. DNA of the CDR3: TGCGCCAGCAGCTTGGGGACGGCTAACACTGAAGCTTTCTTT. Amino acids: CASSLGTANTEAFF.

V gene TRBV19 combines with J gene TRBJ1-5, with D uncertain. The V end was cut by 1 base, the J end by 2 bases, with 9 bases between. The CDR3 has 15 residues. Germline assignment: CDR1 LNHDA and CDR2 SQIVND (reference sequence). The CDR3 coding sequence is TGTGCCAGTAGTATAGGAACCCCCGGCAATCAGCCCCAGCATTTT. Its translation: CASSIGTPGNQPQHF.

V usage is TRBV5-1 and J usage is TRBJ2-5; 11 positions agree with TRBD2. CDR1 and CDR2 from the germline V gene are SGHRS and YFSETQ. The CDR3 length is 16 residues. The V gene end was trimmed by 0 bases and the J gene end by 4 bases; junction bases not matched to a gene: 5. The CDR3 bases are TGCGCCAGCAGCTTGGCTGGCCTAGCGGGAGGAGAGACCCAGTACTTC. Translated, it gives CASSLAGLAGGETQYF. Combining the CDR3 with reference TRBV5-1 and TRBJ2-5 gives the whole variable domain KAGVTQTPRYLIKTRGQQVTLSCSPISGHRSVSWYQQTPGQGLQFLFEYFSETQRNKGNFPGRFSGRQFSNSRSEMNVSTLELGDSALYLCASSLAGLAGGETQYFGPGTRLLVL.

V is TRBV9 and J is TRBJ1-2, with D perhaps TRBD1 (5 bases). Trimming took off 0 bases at V and 4 bases at J, with 16 bases between the two ends. The CDR3 runs to 16 residues. The germline CDR1 and CDR2 sequences are SGDLS and YYNGEE. The CDR3 DNA sequence: TGTGCCAGCAGCGTAGACAGCCGGGACCGAGCCTATGGCTACACCTTC. This gives the protein CASSVDSRDRAYGYTF. Variable domain in full (rest from reference TRBV9 and TRBJ1-2): DSGVTQTPKHLITATGQRVTLRCSPRSGDLSVYWYQQSLDQGLQFLIQYYNGEERAKGNILERFSAQQFPDLHSELNLSSLELGDSALYFCASSVDSRDRAYGYTFGSGTRLTVV.

V is TRBV30 and J is TRBJ1-4; the D gene is possibly TRBD1 (5 bases). CDR1 is GTSNPN, CDR2 SVGIG, per germline (reference sequence). This CDR3 has 12 amino acids. The CDR3 DNA follows: TGTGCTTCAACTGGGGGAAATGAAAAACTGTTTTTT. Protein sequence: CASTGGNEKLFF.

This CDR3 is CASSLDGFLNTEAFF. In nucleotides, the CDR3 is TGCGCCAGCAGCTTGGACGGCTTTCTGAACACTGAAGCTTTCTTT. The chain is built from TRBV5-1 and TRBJ1-1; D gene uncertain. The CDR3 is made up of 15 amino acids. The V gene's germline CDR1 is SGHRS and CDR2 YFSETQ. Trimming took 0 bases from V and 0 from J, leaving 9 bases between them.

Here the CDR3 DNA reads TGTGCCACCAGCAGAGTTGGTACGCCGGGGTATGGCTACACCTTC. As protein: CATSRVGTPGYGYTF. The chain combines TRBV15 with TRBJ1-2; D gene uncertain. This CDR3 contains 15 residues. Deletions cut 1 base from V and 5 bases from J, with 14 bases between. Germline V gene lookup returns CDR1 LNHNV and CDR2 YYDKDF (reference sequence).

This clone was seen a few times. The J gene is TRBJ2-7, the V gene TRBV3-1 (or the pseudogene TRBV3-2), with 15 bases lining up with TRBD2. Germline CDR1 and CDR2: LGHDT and YNNKEL (reference sequence). The CDR3 contains 15 residues. V was pared by 1 base and J by 6 bases, with 1 base of the junction left unmatched. The CDR3 protein is CASSQGTSGRVEQYF. CDR3 coding DNA: TGTGCCAGCAGCCAAGGGACTAGCGGGAGGGTCGAGCAGTACTTC.

The V and J genes are TRBV28 and TRBJ1-5; D unresolved. This CDR3 is built from 12 residues. Germline V gives CDR1 MDHEN, CDR2 SYDVKM. The V and J ends lost 4 bases and 4 bases respectively, with 5 bases between them. This chain's CDR3 is CASSSQNQPQHF. The CDR3 nucleotides read TGTGCCAGCAGTTCCCAAAATCAGCCCCAGCATTTT.

The chain employs TRBV20-1 and TRBJ2-7; D gene unclear. The CDR3 is made up of 11 amino acids. V was pared by 7 bases and J by 1 base, with 8 bases between. Germline CDR1 DFQATT, CDR2 SNEGSKA (reference sequence). The CDR3 region has the DNA TGCAGTGTCGCCCTTTCCTACGAGCAGTACTTC. Translated: CSVALSYEQYF.

The gene calls are TRBV28 and TRBJ1-4, with D perhaps TRBD1 (6 bases). With 11 bases removed from V and 4 bases from J, the gap between germline ends came to 14 bases. This CDR3 is built from 13 residues. Germline V gives CDR1 MDHEN, CDR2 SYDVKM. CDR3 in DNA: TGTGCCGTATCAACAGGGATTAATGAAAAACTGTTTTTT. Translating gives CAVSTGINEKLFF.

This clone was seen a single time. The chain uses TRBV5-6 and TRBJ2-3; D possibly matches TRBD1 or TRBD2 (5 bases each). The V and J ends lost 5 bases and 0 bases respectively, with 10 bases between them. This CDR3 contains 14 residues. CDR1 is SGHDT and CDR2 is YYEEEE in the germline V gene. The CDR3 DNA is TGTGCCAGCAGATATCGGGACAGCACAGATACGCAGTATTTT. The encoded protein is CASRYRDSTDTQYF.